The rows below give T cell receptor beta chains drawn from one sample of a study of blood T cell repertoires in COVID-19. Only in-frame clones appear in the TCRdb table, and some are missing; sequencing was by immunoSEQ multiplex PCR. The sample records around 200,000 clones, roughly 84% being singletons. Sequenced input: PBMCs or T cells enriched from blood (not recorded which). These receptors originate from a woman aged 25 to 39 who had recovered from COVID-19. The CDR3 runs from the conserved cysteine through the conserved F or W. Each record gives: clone size, J gene, V gene, D gene, CDR3 protein, CDR3 DNA. A D gene is named only where the DNA matches it firmly. Clone size, where shown, is once, few, many, or a class for clones that have expanded.

clone_size: -; j_call: TRBJ1-2; v_call: TRBV5-1; d_call: TRBD1; cdr3_aa: CASSLGQGASYGYTF; cdr3_nt: TGCGCCAGCAGCCTCGGACAGGGGGCCAGCTATGGCTACACCTTC
clone_size: once; j_call: TRBJ2-1; v_call: TRBV11-3; d_call: -; cdr3_aa: CASSIQGLSYNEQFF; cdr3_nt: TGTGCCAGCAGCATACAGGGTTTATCCTACAATGAGCAGTTCTTC
clone_size: -; j_call: TRBJ1-2; v_call: TRBV28; d_call: -; cdr3_aa: CASSGTDEGPNYGYTF; cdr3_nt: TGTGCCAGCAGTGGCACCGACGAGGGTCCTAACTATGGCTACACCTTC
clone_size: -; j_call: TRBJ1-2; v_call: TRBV7-9; d_call: TRBD1; cdr3_aa: CASSLLGGDYGYTF; cdr3_nt: TGTGCCAGCAGCTTACTAGGGGGCGACTATGGCTACACCTTC
clone_size: -; j_call: TRBJ2-1; v_call: TRBV24-1; d_call: -; cdr3_aa: CATNEGPSYNEQFF; cdr3_nt: TGTGCCACCAACGAGGGCCCCTCCTACAATGAGCAGTTCTTC
clone_size: -; j_call: TRBJ1-2; v_call: TRBV24-1; d_call: -; cdr3_aa: CATSDAAGSNYGYTF; cdr3_nt: TGTGCCACCAGTGATGCCGCGGGGTCTAACTATGGCTACACCTTC
clone_size: -; j_call: TRBJ1-1; v_call: TRBV5-6; d_call: -; cdr3_aa: CASSSLRAGVTEAFF; cdr3_nt: TGTGCCAGCAGCTCGCTAAGGGCGGGGGTGACTGAAGCTTTCTTT
clone_size: -; j_call: TRBJ2-5; v_call: TRBV5-1; d_call: -; cdr3_aa: CASSFLGGRETQYF; cdr3_nt: TGCGCCAGCAGCTTCCTAGGAGGTCGAGAGACCCAGTACTTC
clone_size: -; j_call: TRBJ1-3; v_call: TRBV5-1; d_call: -; cdr3_aa: CASSTGPGSGNTIYF; cdr3_nt: TGCGCCAGCAGCACAGGGCCCGGCTCTGGAAACACCATATATTTT
clone_size: few; j_call: TRBJ1-3; v_call: TRBV5-1; d_call: -; cdr3_aa: CASSFVRVVGNTIYF; cdr3_nt: TGCGCCAGCAGCTTTGTGAGGGTAGTTGGAAACACCATATATTTT
clone_size: few; j_call: TRBJ1-6; v_call: TRBV7-2; d_call: TRBD1; cdr3_aa: CASSVGQQNSPLHF; cdr3_nt: TGTGCCAGCAGCGTGGGACAGCAGAATTCACCCCTCCACTTT
clone_size: -; j_call: TRBJ2-2; v_call: TRBV28; d_call: -; cdr3_aa: CASSLAGRNTGELFF; cdr3_nt: TGTGCCAGCAGTTTAGCGGGGCGGAACACCGGGGAGCTGTTTTTT
clone_size: few; j_call: TRBJ1-2; v_call: TRBV15; d_call: TRBD1; cdr3_aa: CATSRDTGGRVYGYTF; cdr3_nt: TGTGCCACCAGCAGGGACACAGGGGGACGGGTCTATGGCTACACCTTC
clone_size: -; j_call: TRBJ2-1; v_call: TRBV28; d_call: -; cdr3_aa: CASIGLLNVNEQFF; cdr3_nt: TGTGCCAGCATTGGACTTCTGAATGTCAATGAGCAGTTCTTC
clone_size: -; j_call: TRBJ1-2; v_call: TRBV5-1; d_call: TRBD1; cdr3_aa: CASSLMGTGVLDYGYTF; cdr3_nt: TGCGCCAGCAGCTTGATGGGGACAGGGGTTCTTGACTATGGCTACACCTTC
clone_size: -; j_call: TRBJ1-4; v_call: TRBV4-1; d_call: TRBD1; cdr3_aa: CASSQTGGSGKLFF; cdr3_nt: TGCGCCAGCAGCCAGACAGGGGGGTCGGGAAAACTGTTTTTT
clone_size: -; j_call: TRBJ1-2; v_call: TRBV24-1; d_call: -; cdr3_aa: CAVQGQSNYGYTF; cdr3_nt: TGTGCCGTACAGGGTCAAAGTAACTATGGCTACACCTTC
clone_size: -; j_call: TRBJ2-3; v_call: TRBV4-2; d_call: TRBD2; cdr3_aa: CASSQGGTSASSDTQYF; cdr3_nt: TGTGCCAGCAGCCAGGGGGGGACTAGCGCCTCGTCAGATACGCAGTATTTT
clone_size: -; j_call: TRBJ1-1; v_call: TRBV7-3; d_call: TRBD1; cdr3_aa: CASSRQGGGEAFF; cdr3_nt: TGTGCCAGCAGCCGACAGGGTGGGGGTGAAGCTTTCTTT
clone_size: -; j_call: TRBJ1-1; v_call: TRBV9; d_call: -; cdr3_aa: CASSVLQGNTEAFF; cdr3_nt: TGTGCCAGCAGCGTACTTCAGGGGAACACTGAAGCTTTCTTT
clone_size: -; j_call: TRBJ1-1; v_call: TRBV6-5; d_call: -; cdr3_aa: CASSIDGWNTEAFF; cdr3_nt: TGTGCCAGCAGTATAGACGGGTGGAACACTGAAGCTTTCTTT
clone_size: -; j_call: TRBJ2-1; v_call: TRBV7-9; d_call: TRBD2; cdr3_aa: CASSQVGLVFFF; cdr3_nt: TGTGCCAGCAGCCAAGTGGGACTAGTTTTCTTCTTC
clone_size: -; j_call: TRBJ2-5; v_call: TRBV11-2; d_call: -; cdr3_aa: CASSFRETQYF; cdr3_nt: TGTGCCAGCAGCTTTCGGGAGACCCAGTACTTC
clone_size: -; j_call: TRBJ2-1; v_call: TRBV28; d_call: -; cdr3_aa: CASSLAGALSLNEQFF; cdr3_nt: TGTGCCAGCAGTTTAGCGGGTGCCCTAAGCCTCAATGAGCAGTTCTTC
clone_size: -; j_call: TRBJ2-2; v_call: TRBV7-7; d_call: TRBD2; cdr3_aa: CASSLGGRDTGELFF; cdr3_nt: TGTGCTAGCAGCTTAGGCGGGAGGGACACCGGGGAGCTGTTTTTT
clone_size: -; j_call: TRBJ2-5; v_call: TRBV9; d_call: TRBD2; cdr3_aa: CASSVAFLAGVGGGETQYF; cdr3_nt: TGTGCCAGCAGCGTCGCGTTTCTAGCGGGAGTGGGTGGGGGAGAGACCCAGTACTTC
clone_size: -; j_call: TRBJ2-5; v_call: TRBV5-6; d_call: TRBD2; cdr3_aa: CASSLYAGDQETQYF; cdr3_nt: TGTGCCAGCAGCTTGTACGCGGGGGACCAAGAGACCCAGTACTTC
clone_size: -; j_call: TRBJ2-1; v_call: TRBV27; d_call: TRBD1; cdr3_aa: CASSLFPLGQGVNEQFF; cdr3_nt: TGTGCCAGCAGTTTATTTCCCTTGGGACAGGGGGTCAATGAGCAGTTCTTC
clone_size: -; j_call: TRBJ1-2; v_call: TRBV4-1; d_call: -; cdr3_aa: CASSRPNWGGNYGYTF; cdr3_nt: TGCGCCAGCAGCCGTCCTAATTGGGGGGGGAACTATGGCTACACCTTC
clone_size: once; j_call: TRBJ1-1; v_call: TRBV6-5; d_call: TRBD1; cdr3_aa: CATGTGKKTEAFF; cdr3_nt: TGTGCCACAGGGACAGGGAAGAAGACTGAAGCTTTCTTT
clone_size: -; j_call: TRBJ2-7; v_call: TRBV14; d_call: TRBD2; cdr3_aa: CASSQVGPGLPTYEQYF; cdr3_nt: TGTGCCAGCAGCCAGGTAGGTCCGGGACTACCGACCTACGAGCAGTACTTC
clone_size: -; j_call: TRBJ1-1; v_call: TRBV5-6; d_call: -; cdr3_aa: CASSFNAGATEAFF; cdr3_nt: TGTGCCAGCAGCTTTAATGCAGGTGCCACTGAAGCTTTCTTT
clone_size: -; j_call: TRBJ1-6; v_call: TRBV2; d_call: -; cdr3_aa: CASSEDRVNSPLHF; cdr3_nt: TGTGCCAGCAGTGAAGACAGGGTCAATTCACCCCTCCACTTT
clone_size: -; j_call: TRBJ1-4; v_call: TRBV28; d_call: TRBD1; cdr3_aa: CASSSRDRGREKLFF; cdr3_nt: TGTGCCAGCAGTTCGCGGGACAGGGGGCGCGAAAAACTGTTTTTT
clone_size: -; j_call: TRBJ2-3; v_call: TRBV9; d_call: -; cdr3_aa: CASSVAVGVTDTQYF; cdr3_nt: TGTGCCAGCAGCGTAGCGGTGGGAGTCACAGATACGCAGTATTTT
clone_size: -; j_call: TRBJ1-6; v_call: TRBV7-8; d_call: -; cdr3_aa: CASSLALVGGEGSPLHF; cdr3_nt: TGTGCCAGCAGCTTAGCGCTTGTAGGGGGGGAAGGTTCACCCCTCCACTTT
clone_size: -; j_call: TRBJ2-7; v_call: TRBV15; d_call: -; cdr3_aa: CATSRDPQGLGEQYF; cdr3_nt: TGTGCCACCAGCAGAGATCCGCAGGGCTTGGGCGAGCAGTACTTC
clone_size: -; j_call: TRBJ1-1; v_call: TRBV7-2; d_call: TRBD1; cdr3_aa: CASSSRTGDGGEAFF; cdr3_nt: TGTGCCAGCAGCTCCAGGACAGGGGACGGGGGTGAAGCTTTCTTT
clone_size: -; j_call: TRBJ1-1; v_call: TRBV7-2; d_call: TRBD1; cdr3_aa: CASSPWDRENTEAFF; cdr3_nt: TGTGCCAGCAGCCCTTGGGACAGGGAGAACACTGAAGCTTTCTTT
clone_size: -; j_call: TRBJ2-3; v_call: TRBV6-5; d_call: TRBD2; cdr3_aa: CASRRLAGGRDTQYF; cdr3_nt: TGTGCCAGCAGAAGACTAGCGGGAGGACGAGATACGCAGTATTTT
clone_size: -; j_call: TRBJ1-6; v_call: TRBV12-5; d_call: -; cdr3_aa: CASGQGGSSPLHF; cdr3_nt: TGTGCTAGTGGTCAGGGCGGTAGTTCACCCCTCCACTTT
clone_size: -; j_call: TRBJ1-2; v_call: TRBV2; d_call: -; cdr3_aa: CASRADSYGYTF; cdr3_nt: TGTGCCAGCAGGGCAGACAGCTATGGCTACACCTTC
clone_size: -; j_call: TRBJ2-3; v_call: TRBV7-8; d_call: TRBD1; cdr3_aa: CASSAYPPGQGMTDTQYF; cdr3_nt: TGTGCCAGCAGCGCATACCCCCCGGGACAGGGTATGACAGATACGCAGTATTTT
clone_size: -; j_call: TRBJ1-5; v_call: TRBV3-1/TRBV3-2; d_call: -; cdr3_aa: CASSQARRQPQHF; cdr3_nt: TGTGCCAGCAGCCAAGCTAGACGTCAGCCCCAGCATTTT
clone_size: -; j_call: TRBJ2-5; v_call: TRBV7-2; d_call: TRBD1; cdr3_aa: CASSSDRGRRETQYF; cdr3_nt: TGTGCCAGCAGCTCGGACAGGGGGCGAAGAGAGACCCAGTACTTC
clone_size: -; j_call: TRBJ2-1; v_call: TRBV12-5; d_call: TRBD2; cdr3_aa: CASGYSGGEGEQFF; cdr3_nt: TGTGCTAGTGGTTATAGCGGGGGGGAAGGTGAGCAGTTCTTC
clone_size: -; j_call: TRBJ1-5; v_call: TRBV5-1; d_call: TRBD1; cdr3_aa: CASSLAPGRGNQPQHF; cdr3_nt: TGCGCCAGCAGCTTGGCGCCTGGCAGGGGGAATCAGCCCCAGCATTTT
clone_size: -; j_call: TRBJ1-1; v_call: TRBV28; d_call: -; cdr3_aa: CASSSPRHSNTEAFF; cdr3_nt: TGTGCCAGCAGTTCCCCGCGTCATTCGAACACTGAAGCTTTCTTT
clone_size: -; j_call: TRBJ2-7; v_call: TRBV28; d_call: TRBD2; cdr3_aa: CASSLQSGGRYEQYF; cdr3_nt: TGTGCCAGCAGTTTACAGAGCGGGGGACGATACGAGCAGTACTTC
clone_size: -; j_call: TRBJ1-1; v_call: TRBV4-2; d_call: -; cdr3_aa: CASSQDIRAEAFF; cdr3_nt: TGTGCCAGCAGCCAAGACATTCGGGCTGAAGCTTTCTTT
clone_size: -; j_call: TRBJ2-2; v_call: TRBV25-1; d_call: -; cdr3_aa: CASQSAGTPNTGELFF; cdr3_nt: TGTGCCAGCCAGAGCGCCGGGACACCAAACACCGGGGAGCTGTTTTTT
clone_size: -; j_call: TRBJ2-1; v_call: TRBV2; d_call: TRBD1; cdr3_aa: CASRVDRGAYNEQFF; cdr3_nt: TGTGCCAGCAGAGTGGACAGGGGCGCCTACAATGAGCAGTTCTTC
clone_size: -; j_call: TRBJ2-7; v_call: TRBV13; d_call: TRBD1; cdr3_aa: CASSSQRDRNYFSYEQYF; cdr3_nt: TGTGCCAGCAGCTCCCAACGGGACAGGAACTATTTCTCCTACGAGCAGTACTTC
clone_size: -; j_call: TRBJ1-3; v_call: TRBV3-1/TRBV3-2; d_call: TRBD1; cdr3_aa: CASSHRTGVGNTIYF; cdr3_nt: TGTGCCAGCAGCCACCGCACAGGGGTTGGAAACACCATATATTTT
clone_size: -; j_call: TRBJ2-1; v_call: TRBV10-3; d_call: TRBD2; cdr3_aa: CAISESTSGTYNEQFF; cdr3_nt: TGTGCCATCAGTGAGTCGACTAGCGGGACCTACAATGAGCAGTTCTTC